This entry concerns a single T cell receptor beta chain. Its matching antigen is unknown. The sample belongs to a study of cytomegalovirus exposure and HLA in healthy donors. Study as a whole: Earlier sequencing of 150 million to 200 million T cells yielded around 120 million unique TCR beta sequences.

The PCR contained 60 Vbeta and 13 Jbeta primers. Data came from immunoSEQ multiplex PCR; TCRdb stores just in-frame clones and leaves some out. Here the sample spans about 170,000 clones, 81% being singletons. Study results and limitations: The likely origin of a cluster of highly shared sequence variants was a sequencing artifact.

The CDR3 spans 14 residues. Trimming removed 0 bases at V and 5 bases at J, with 8 bases between. The germline CDR1 and CDR2 sequences are SGDLS and YYNGEE. This rearrangement joins TRBV9 to TRBJ1-4; weak D call: TRBD1 (5 bases). This TCR was recovered from a young woman in good health and CMV-seronegative. Input material: PBMCs. CDR3 coding DNA: TGTGCCAGCAGCGTAGACGGGGGAAATGAAAAACTGTTTTTT. This translates into CASSVDGGNEKLFF.